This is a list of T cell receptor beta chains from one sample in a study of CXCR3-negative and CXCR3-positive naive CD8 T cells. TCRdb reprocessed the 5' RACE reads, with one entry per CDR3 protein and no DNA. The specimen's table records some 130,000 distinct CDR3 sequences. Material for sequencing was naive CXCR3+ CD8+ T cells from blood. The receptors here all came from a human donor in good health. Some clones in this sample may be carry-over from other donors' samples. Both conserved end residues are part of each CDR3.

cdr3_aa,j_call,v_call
CASSQEYTNTGELFF,TRBJ2-2,TRBV4-1
CASSSAGVNNEQFF,TRBJ2-1,TRBV27
CASSEAWADNSYEQYF,TRBJ2-7,TRBV2
CASGHRGTGELFF,TRBJ2-2,TRBV11-3
CASSLFDQPQHF,TRBJ1-5,TRBV7-9
CASSLVADSYNEQFF,TRBJ2-1,TRBV7-2
CASSSGGDYFLNTEAFF,TRBJ1-1,TRBV21-1
CSARHPDRLGAYEQYF,TRBJ2-7,TRBV20-1
CASSMDRVPHTQYF,TRBJ2-3,TRBV5-1
CASSQDMTSGAYNEQFF,TRBJ2-1,TRBV4-3
CASSQDQFTDTQYF,TRBJ2-3,TRBV4-1
CASSIARTGGDVNYGYTF,TRBJ1-2,TRBV19
CASSPTWTPEQFF,TRBJ2-1,TRBV7-9
CASSFLHTEAFF,TRBJ1-1,TRBV7-2
CASSGHDGLAGVVDNEQFF,TRBJ2-1,TRBV2
CASSLEYGGGTEAFF,TRBJ1-1,TRBV7-9
CASGSRRTAGETQYF,TRBJ2-5,TRBV12-3/TRBV12-4
CSARWRGEADTQYF,TRBJ2-3,TRBV20-1
CASNRGSSYEQYF,TRBJ2-7,TRBV6-6
CASSLSGTGNEQYF,TRBJ2-7,TRBV7-2
CASSSRDNEQFF,TRBJ2-1,TRBV6-6
CSVEGTIQGLGTEAFF,TRBJ1-1,TRBV29-1
CASSPDGTSGNYEQYF,TRBJ2-7,TRBV9
CASSFSVNEQFF,TRBJ2-1,TRBV12-3/TRBV12-4
CASSKPRNPGHRNTEAFF,TRBJ1-1,TRBV21-1
CAWSVEGYNSPLHF,TRBJ1-6,TRBV30
CASSQAIGAHYNEQFF,TRBJ2-1,TRBV4-3
CASSLVGRAYEQYF,TRBJ2-7,TRBV7-2
CSARDRGIYGYTF,TRBJ1-2,TRBV20-1
CASTLSGSGSYEQYF,TRBJ2-7,TRBV2
CSARMVGASASYEQYF,TRBJ2-7,TRBV20-1
CASSWEQGSGETQYF,TRBJ2-5,TRBV5-1
CSARTGTEAFF,TRBJ1-1,TRBV29-1
CATSSPFRGQSNQPQHF,TRBJ1-5,TRBV15
CASSHRQGYNTDTQYF,TRBJ2-3,TRBV14